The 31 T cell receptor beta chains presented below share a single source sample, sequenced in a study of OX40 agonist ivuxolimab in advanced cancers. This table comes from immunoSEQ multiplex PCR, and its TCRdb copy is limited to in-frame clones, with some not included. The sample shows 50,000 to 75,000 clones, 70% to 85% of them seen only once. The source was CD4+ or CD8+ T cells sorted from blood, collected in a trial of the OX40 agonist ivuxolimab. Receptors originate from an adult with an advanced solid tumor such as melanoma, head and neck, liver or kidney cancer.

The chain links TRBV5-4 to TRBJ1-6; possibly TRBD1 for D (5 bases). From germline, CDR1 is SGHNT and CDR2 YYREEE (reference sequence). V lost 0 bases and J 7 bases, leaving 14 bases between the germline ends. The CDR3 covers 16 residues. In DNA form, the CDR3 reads TGTGCCAGCAGCTTGGTCGGGGGGATGCGGAATTCACCCCTCCACTTT. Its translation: CASSLVGGMRNSPLHF.

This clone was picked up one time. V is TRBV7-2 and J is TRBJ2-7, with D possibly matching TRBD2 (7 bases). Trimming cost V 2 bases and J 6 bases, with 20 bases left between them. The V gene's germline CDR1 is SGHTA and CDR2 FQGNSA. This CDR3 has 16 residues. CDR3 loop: CASSLSRWGGGSEQYF. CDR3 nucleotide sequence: TGTGCCAGCAGCTTATCAAGGTGGGGAGGGGGGTCCGAGCAGTACTTC. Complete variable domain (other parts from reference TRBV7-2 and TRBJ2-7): GAGVSQSPSNKVTEKGKDVELRCDPISGHTALYWYRQSLGQGLEFLIYFQGNSAPDKSGLPSDRFSAERTGGSVSTLTIQRTQQEDSAVYLCASSLSRWGGGSEQYFGPGTRLTVT.

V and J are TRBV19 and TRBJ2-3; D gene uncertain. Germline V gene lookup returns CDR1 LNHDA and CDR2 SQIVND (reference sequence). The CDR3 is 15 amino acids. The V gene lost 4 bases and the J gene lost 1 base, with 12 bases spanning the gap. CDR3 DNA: TGTGCCAGTAGTAAAACATCTCGCGGCACAGATACGCAGTATTTT. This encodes CASSKTSRGTDTQYF.

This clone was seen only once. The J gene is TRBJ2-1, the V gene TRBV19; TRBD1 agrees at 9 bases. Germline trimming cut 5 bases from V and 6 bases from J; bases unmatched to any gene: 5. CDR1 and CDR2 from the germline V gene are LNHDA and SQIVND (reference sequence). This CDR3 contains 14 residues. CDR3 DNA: TGTGCCAGTAGTCCTGGGACAGGGATCAATGAGCAGTTCTTC. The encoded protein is CASSPGTGINEQFF.

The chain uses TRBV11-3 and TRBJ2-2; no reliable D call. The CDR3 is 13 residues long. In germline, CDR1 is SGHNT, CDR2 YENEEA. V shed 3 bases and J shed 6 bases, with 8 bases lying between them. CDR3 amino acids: CASSFQNSGELFF. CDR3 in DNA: TGTGCCAGCAGCTTCCAGAATTCCGGGGAGCTGTTTTTT.

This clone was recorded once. In DNA form, the CDR3 reads TGTGCCAGCAGCTTAAGCCGGCGCAGACCCTACGAGCAGTACTTC. Translation: CASSLSRRRPYEQYF. This chain connects TRBV13 to TRBJ2-7; no firm D call. The CDR3 sequence is 15 residues long. Germline-derived CDR1 and CDR2 are PRHDT and FYEKMQ (reference sequence). The V end was cut by 2 bases, the J end by 2 bases, with 13 bases between.

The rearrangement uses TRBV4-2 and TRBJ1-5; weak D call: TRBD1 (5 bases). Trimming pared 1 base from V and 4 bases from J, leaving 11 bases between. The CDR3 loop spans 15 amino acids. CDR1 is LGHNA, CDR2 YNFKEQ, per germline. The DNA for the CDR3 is TGTGCCAGCAGCCAAGGGGCAGGGAAGAATCAGCCCCAGCATTTT. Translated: CASSQGAGKNQPQHF.

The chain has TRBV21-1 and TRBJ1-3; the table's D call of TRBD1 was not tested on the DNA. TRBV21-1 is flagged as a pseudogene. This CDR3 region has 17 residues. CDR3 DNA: TGTGCCAGCAGCAAAGGCGCTCAGGCCCTTGTCGGAAACACCATATATTTT. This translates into CASSKGAQALVGNTIYF.

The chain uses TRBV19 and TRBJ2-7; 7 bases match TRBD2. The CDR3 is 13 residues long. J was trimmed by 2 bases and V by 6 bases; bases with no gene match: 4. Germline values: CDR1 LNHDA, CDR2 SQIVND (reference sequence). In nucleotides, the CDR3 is TGTGCCAGTAGGAGCGGGACCACCTACGAGCAGTACTTC. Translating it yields CASRSGTTYEQYF. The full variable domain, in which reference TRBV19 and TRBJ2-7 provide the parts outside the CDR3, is DGGITQSPKYLFRKEGQNVTLSCEQNLNHDAMYWYRQDPGQGLRLIYYSQIVNDFQKGDIAEGYSVSREKKESFPLTVTSAQKNPTAFYLCASRSGTTYEQYFGPGTRLTVT.

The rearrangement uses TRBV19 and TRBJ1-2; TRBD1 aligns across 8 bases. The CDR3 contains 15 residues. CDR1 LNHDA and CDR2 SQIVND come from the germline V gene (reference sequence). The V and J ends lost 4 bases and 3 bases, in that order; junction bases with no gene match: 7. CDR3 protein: CASSNRGAQDYGYTF. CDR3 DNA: TGTGCCAGTAGTAACAGGGGGGCTCAGGACTATGGCTACACCTTC.

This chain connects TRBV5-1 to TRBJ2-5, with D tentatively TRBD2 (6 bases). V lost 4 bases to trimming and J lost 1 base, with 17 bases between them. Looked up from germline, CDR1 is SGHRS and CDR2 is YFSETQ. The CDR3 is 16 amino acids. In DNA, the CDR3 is TGCGCCAGCAGCCGGAGCGTAGGGACTCTCCAAGAGACCCAGTACTTC. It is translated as CASSRSVGTLQETQYF. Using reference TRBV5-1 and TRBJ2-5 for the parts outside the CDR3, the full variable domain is KAGVTQTPRYLIKTRGQQVTLSCSPISGHRSVSWYQQTPGQGLQFLFEYFSETQRNKGNFPGRFSGRQFSNSRSEMNVSTLELGDSALYLCASSRSVGTLQETQYFGPGTRLLVL.

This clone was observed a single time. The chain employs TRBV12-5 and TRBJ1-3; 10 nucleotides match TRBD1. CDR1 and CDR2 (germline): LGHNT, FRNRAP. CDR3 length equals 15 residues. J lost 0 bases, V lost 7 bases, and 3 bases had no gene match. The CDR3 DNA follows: TGTGCTAGTGCTAGGACAGGGGGCTCTGGAAACACCATATATTTT. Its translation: CASARTGGSGNTIYF.

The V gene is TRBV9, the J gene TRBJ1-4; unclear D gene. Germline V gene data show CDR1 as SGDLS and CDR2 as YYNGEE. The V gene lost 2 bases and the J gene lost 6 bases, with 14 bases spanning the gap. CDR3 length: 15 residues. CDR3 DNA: TGTGCCAGCAGCGTGGACTCCGGAGGGTATGAAAAACTGTTTTTT. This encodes CASSVDSGGYEKLFF.

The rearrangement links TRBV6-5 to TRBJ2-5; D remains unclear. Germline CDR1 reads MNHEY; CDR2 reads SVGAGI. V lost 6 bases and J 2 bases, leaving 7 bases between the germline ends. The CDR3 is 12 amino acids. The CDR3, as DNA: TGTGCCAGCAGCCCACAACAAGAGACCCAGTACTTC. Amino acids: CASSPQQETQYF.

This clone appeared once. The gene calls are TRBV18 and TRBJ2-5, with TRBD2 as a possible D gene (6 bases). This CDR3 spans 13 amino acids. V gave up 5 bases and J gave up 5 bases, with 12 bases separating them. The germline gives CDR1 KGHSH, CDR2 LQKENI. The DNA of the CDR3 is TGTGCCAGCTCAACGGGGGTCGGGGAGACCCAGTACTTC. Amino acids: CASSTGVGETQYF.

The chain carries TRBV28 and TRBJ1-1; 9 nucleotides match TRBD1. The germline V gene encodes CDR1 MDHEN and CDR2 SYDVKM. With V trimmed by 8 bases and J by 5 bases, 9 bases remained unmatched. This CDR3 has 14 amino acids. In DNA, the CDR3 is TGTGCCAGCGGACAGGGGTCCCGGAGGACTGAAGCTTTCTTT. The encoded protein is CASGQGSRRTEAFF.

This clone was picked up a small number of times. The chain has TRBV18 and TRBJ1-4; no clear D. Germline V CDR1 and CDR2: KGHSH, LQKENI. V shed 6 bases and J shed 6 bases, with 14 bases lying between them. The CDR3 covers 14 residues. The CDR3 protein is CASSPSREHEKLFF. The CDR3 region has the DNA TGTGCCAGCTCGCCCTCAAGGGAGCATGAAAAACTGTTTTTT.

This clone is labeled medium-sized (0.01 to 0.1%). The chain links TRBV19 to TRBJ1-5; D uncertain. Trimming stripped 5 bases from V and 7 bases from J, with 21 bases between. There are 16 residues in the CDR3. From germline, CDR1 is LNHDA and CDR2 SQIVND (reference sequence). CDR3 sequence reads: CASSPTPTSSVQPQHF. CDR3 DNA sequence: TGTGCCAGTAGTCCGACACCGACATCGTCTGTACAGCCCCAGCATTTT.

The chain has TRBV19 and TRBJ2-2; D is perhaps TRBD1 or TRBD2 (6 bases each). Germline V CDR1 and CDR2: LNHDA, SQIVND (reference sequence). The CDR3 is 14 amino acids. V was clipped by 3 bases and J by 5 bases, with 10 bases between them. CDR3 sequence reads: CASSMAGTTGELFF. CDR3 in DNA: TGTGCCAGTAGTATGGCGGGGACAACCGGGGAGCTGTTTTTT.

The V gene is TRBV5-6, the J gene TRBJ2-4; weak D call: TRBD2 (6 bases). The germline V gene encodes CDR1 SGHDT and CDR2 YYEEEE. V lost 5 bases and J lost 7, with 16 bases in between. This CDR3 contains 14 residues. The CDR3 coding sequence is TGTGCCAGCAGGCTAACCGGGACTCGGAACATTCAGTACTTC. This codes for CASRLTGTRNIQYF. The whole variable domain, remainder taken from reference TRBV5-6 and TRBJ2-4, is DAGVTQSPTHLIKTRGQQVTLRCSPKSGHDTVSWYQQALGQGPQFIFQYYEEEERQRGNFPDRFSGHQFPNYSSELNVNALLLGDSALYLCASRLTGTRNIQYFGAGTRLSVL.

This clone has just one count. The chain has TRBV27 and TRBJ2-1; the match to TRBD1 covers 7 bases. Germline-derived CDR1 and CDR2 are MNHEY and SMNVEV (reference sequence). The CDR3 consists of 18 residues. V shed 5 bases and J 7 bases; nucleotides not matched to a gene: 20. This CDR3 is CASSTRPGLLTGENEQFF. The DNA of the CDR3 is TGTGCCAGCAGTACCCGTCCGGGCCTTTTAACAGGGGAGAATGAGCAGTTCTTC.

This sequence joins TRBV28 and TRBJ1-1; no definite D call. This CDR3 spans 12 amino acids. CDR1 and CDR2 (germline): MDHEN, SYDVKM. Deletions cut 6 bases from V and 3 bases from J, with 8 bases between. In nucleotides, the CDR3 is TGTGCCAGCAGGTCCGTCGACACTGAAGCTTTCTTT. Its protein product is CASRSVDTEAFF.

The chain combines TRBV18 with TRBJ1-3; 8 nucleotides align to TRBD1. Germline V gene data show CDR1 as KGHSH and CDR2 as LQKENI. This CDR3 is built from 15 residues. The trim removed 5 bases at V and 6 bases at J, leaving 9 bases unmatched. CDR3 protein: CASSDIRGLENTIYF. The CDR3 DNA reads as TGTGCCAGCTCAGACATCAGGGGGCTGGAAAACACCATATATTTT.

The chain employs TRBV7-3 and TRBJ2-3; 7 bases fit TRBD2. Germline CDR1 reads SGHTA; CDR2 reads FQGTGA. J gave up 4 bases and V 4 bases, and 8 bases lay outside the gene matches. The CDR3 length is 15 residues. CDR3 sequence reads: CASSSGLMIPDTQYF. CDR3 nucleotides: TGTGCCAGCAGCTCGGGACTAATGATCCCAGATACGCAGTATTTT. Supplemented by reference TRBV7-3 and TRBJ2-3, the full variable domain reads GAGVSQTPSNKVTEKGKYVELRCDPISGHTALYWYRQSLGQGPEFLIYFQGTGAADDSGLPNDRFFAVRPEGSVSTLKIQRTERGDSAVYLCASSSGLMIPDTQYFGPGTRLTVL.

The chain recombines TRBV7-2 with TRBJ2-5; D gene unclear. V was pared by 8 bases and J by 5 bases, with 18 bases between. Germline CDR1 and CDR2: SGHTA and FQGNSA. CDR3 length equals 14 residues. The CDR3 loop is CASAPVKGAETQYF. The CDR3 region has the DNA TGTGCCAGCGCCCCCGTAAAAGGAGCCGAGACCCAGTACTTC.

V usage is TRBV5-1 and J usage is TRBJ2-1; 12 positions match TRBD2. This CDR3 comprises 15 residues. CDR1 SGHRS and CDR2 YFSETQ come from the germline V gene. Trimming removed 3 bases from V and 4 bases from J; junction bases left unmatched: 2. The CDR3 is CASSSGLAGYNEQFF. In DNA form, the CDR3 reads TGCGCCAGCAGCTCTGGACTAGCGGGGTACAATGAGCAGTTCTTC.

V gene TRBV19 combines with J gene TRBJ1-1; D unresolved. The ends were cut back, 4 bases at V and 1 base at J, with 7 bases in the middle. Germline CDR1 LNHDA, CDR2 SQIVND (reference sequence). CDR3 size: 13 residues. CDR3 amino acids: CASSNIRNTEAFF. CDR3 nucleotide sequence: TGTGCCAGTAGTAATATTCGGAACACTGAAGCTTTCTTT.

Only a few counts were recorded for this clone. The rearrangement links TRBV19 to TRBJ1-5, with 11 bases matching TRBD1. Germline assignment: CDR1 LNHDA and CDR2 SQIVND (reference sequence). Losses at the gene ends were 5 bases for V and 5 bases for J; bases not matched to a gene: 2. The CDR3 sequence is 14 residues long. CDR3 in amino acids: CASSGTGGYQPQHF. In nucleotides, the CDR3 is TGTGCCAGTAGTGGGACAGGGGGTTATCAGCCCCAGCATTTT.

The CDR3 DNA reads as TGTGCCAGCAGTTACGGGGGGTCTGGGGCCAACGTCCTGACTTTC. Translated, it gives CASSYGGSGANVLTF. V and J are TRBV6-6 and TRBJ2-6, with a tentative D call TRBD2 (6 bases). Germline CDR1 MNHNY, CDR2 SVGAGI (reference sequence). Trimming took 2 bases from V and 1 from J, leaving 6 bases between them. CDR3 size: 15 residues.

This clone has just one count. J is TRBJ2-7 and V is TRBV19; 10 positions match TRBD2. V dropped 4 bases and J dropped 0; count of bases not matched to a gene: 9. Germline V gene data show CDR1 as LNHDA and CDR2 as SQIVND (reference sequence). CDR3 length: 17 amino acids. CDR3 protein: CASSNVYGTSASYEQYF. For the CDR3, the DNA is TGTGCCAGTAGTAATGTATACGGGACTAGCGCCTCCTACGAGCAGTACTTC.

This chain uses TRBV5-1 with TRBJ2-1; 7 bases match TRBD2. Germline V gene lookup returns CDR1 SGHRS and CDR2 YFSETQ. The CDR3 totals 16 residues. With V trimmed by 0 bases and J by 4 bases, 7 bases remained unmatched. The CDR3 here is CASSLAGLGKYNEQFF. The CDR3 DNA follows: TGCGCCAGCAGCTTGGCCGGACTAGGAAAATACAATGAGCAGTTCTTC.